The clone carrying this T cell receptor beta chain appeared many times. The entry originates in a study of T cell repertoires in cytomegalovirus infection. At the level of the study: Evidence of both CMV infection and a matching HLA type came from public TCR beta signatures.

V shed 3 bases and J shed 6 bases, with 8 bases lying between them. This CDR3 comprises 13 residues. Germline V lookup: CDR1 SGHTA, CDR2 FQGNSA. TCRdb fed the reads into MiXCR, producing one record per CDR3 protein. The sample consists of about 530,000 distinct CDR3 sequences, approximately 26% of them appearing once. The receptor comes from a human donor in good health (CMV status not recorded). Some clones in this sample may be carry-over from other donors' samples. Sequenced input: PBMCs. This chain uses TRBV7-2 with TRBJ2-2; D remains unclear. In DNA form, the CDR3 reads TGTGCCAGCAGCTTGTACAGCCCCGGGGAGCTGTTTTTT. Translating it yields CASSLYSPGELFF.